This TCR beta chain was recorded in a study of T cells in Graves' hyperthyroidism and ophthalmopathy (dated by TCRdb to about 2019). Regarding the research as a whole: Peripheral blood samples were taken at the time of initial diagnosis, prior to any treatment. To identify TCR V-J signatures that set the groups apart, the researchers used a discovery cohort of approximately 98 patients, made up of 40 to 45 with Graves' ophthalmopathy and 55 to 65 with stable Graves' hyperthyroidism. Once sampling was done, hyperthyroidism patients were given methimazole at a starting dose of 30 mg daily, whereas ophthalmopathy patients were given high-dose intravenous methylprednisolone. An independent validation cohort of 18 to 20 hyperthyroidism patients and approximately 16 patients who later progressed to ophthalmopathy tested prospective prediction of ophthalmopathy. TCR Vbeta CDR3 sequencing of some 140 peripheral blood samples (under 45 ophthalmopathy, roughly 72 hyperthyroidism and approximately 17 progressor patients) is reported in the paper. The study also compared thyroid tissue and blood T-cell repertoires from roughly six Graves' hyperthyroidism patients. For training and testing, the 100 or so patients in the discovery cohort were randomly divided in a 7:3 ratio.

Graves' hyperthyroidism was defined as stable when no progression to ophthalmopathy occurred over 18 months of follow-up. The hyperthyroidism patients were between 18 and 65 years old and newly diagnosed, with a disease duration of less than 2 months. Any patient with an uncontrolled infection, another autoimmune disease, pregnancy or lactation was excluded. Diagnoses relied on clinical symptoms, serum thyroxine and TRAb, thyroid ultrasound and orbital computed tomography. PBMCs were isolated from approximately 10 ml of fresh peripheral blood by Ficoll-Paque density gradient centrifugation. Total RNA was extracted with Trizol reagent, and quality was checked on an Agilent 2100 Bioanalyzer. The germline V gene (reference sequence) specifies DFQATT as CDR1 and SNEGSKA as CDR2. From its cysteine to its phenylalanine, the CDR3 spans 13 amino acids. Only the CDR3 region is kept as DNA, spanning 39 bases read in frame from base 1. Trimming takes 6 bases from V and 4 bases from J, and the germline ends sit 15 bases apart.

TCR beta CDR3 regions were amplified from RNA transcripts. The first round of RT-PCR for the TCR CDR3 was performed with the HTBI primer set and the Qiagen OneStep RT-PCR kit. Libraries were constructed in a second round of multiplex PCR, after which size selection and purification were carried out. The libraries were sequenced on an Illumina HiSeq2000 using paired-end 100 bp reads. The study's own analysis went as follows. SOAPnuke was used to process the raw data, removing reads that contained adapters or uncalled bases, had a mean Phred below 15, or lacked an exact match to the constant primer or identifier. COPE v1.2.5 was used to merge high-quality paired reads, and clonotypes were defined as unique nucleotide sequences. MiTCR v1.1 was used to align clonotypes to the IMGT TRBV, TRBD and TRBJ reference segments. Analysis was restricted to V-J combinations with a frequency above 0.0001, which covered 99.2% of repertoires. The TCS score was defined as F50 (clonal expansion) divided by E x V (chaos), with BLOSUM62-based TCRdist calculated between CDR3 peptides within each V-J. Welch's t-statistics and random forest reduced just over 500 V-J features to 13, which were used in a naive Bayes classifier (R e1071). Using fastp trimming at Q25 and MiXCR clonotype assembly, TCRdb reanalyzed the public sequencing data and kept in-frame beta chains. For every CDR3 protein sequence, its rows merge into one entry that carries the most common genes and DNA. The V and J calls and clone size come from TCRdb's table, not from the authors' own analysis. The sample contains approximately 600,000 distinct CDR3 sequences, around 15% of them found a single time. Around 4% of the sample is held by the ten biggest clonotypes.

The paper's findings and limits, for the study overall: Ophthalmopathy was separated from stable hyperthyroidism by a 13 V-J signature model, with approximately 90% sensitivity and roughly 81% specificity obtained in cross-validation and 80%/75% obtained in testing. No statistical method was used to set the sample size in advance, and investigators knew the group allocation. In validation, the model predicted progression to ophthalmopathy a median of 6.5 months before onset, with approximately 71% sensitivity and 72.22% specificity. Most expanded thyroid clonotypes (frequency above 0.001) were also found in blood, which suggests that blood repertoires may mirror thyroid immune responses.

Turning to this clonotype: There is no known antigen for this receptor. No base qualities exist here, and no much larger clone lies one base off it.

Sequenced sample: blood. In this chain, TRBV20-1 is recombined with TRBJ1-2, and TRBD1 may be the D gene, going by 5 matching bases. The clonotype comes from a young woman with Graves' hyperthyroidism. DNA sequence: TGCAGTGCGTGGGACGGCTCCGCCTATGGCTACACCTTC. Its translation reads: CSAWDGSAYGYTF.